The source of this T cell receptor (beta chain) is a study of blood T cell repertoires in COVID-19. Study-level information: COVID-19 samples, acute and convalescent, were from the United States, Italy and Spain. PBMCs, B-cell-depleted T cells, or T cells provided the cDNA or gDNA that made up the material.

Original methodology: Amplification with reference gene primers provided the estimates of nucleated cell counts. Sequencing was performed with immunoSEQ multiplex PCR; in TCRdb, only in-frame clones are kept and a portion is missing. V and J calls and clone size follow that table, whereas D and trimming were derived from the DNA. This table has 150,000 to 200,000 clones, roughly four fifths appearing once. V lost 7 bases and J lost 7, with 16 bases in between. Germline V gene data show CDR1 as MNHEY and CDR2 as SVGAGI. The CDR3 sequence is 13 residues long. This sequence joins TRBV6-5 and TRBJ1-2; D might be TRBD1 (5 bases). This TCR derives from a human donor with acute or convalescent COVID-19. The donor label of this sample is uncertain. Sequencing used peripheral blood. CDR3 protein: CASTQGVQGGYTF. The CDR3 DNA is TGTGCCAGCACCCAGGGTGTCCAGGGTGGCTACACCTTC.